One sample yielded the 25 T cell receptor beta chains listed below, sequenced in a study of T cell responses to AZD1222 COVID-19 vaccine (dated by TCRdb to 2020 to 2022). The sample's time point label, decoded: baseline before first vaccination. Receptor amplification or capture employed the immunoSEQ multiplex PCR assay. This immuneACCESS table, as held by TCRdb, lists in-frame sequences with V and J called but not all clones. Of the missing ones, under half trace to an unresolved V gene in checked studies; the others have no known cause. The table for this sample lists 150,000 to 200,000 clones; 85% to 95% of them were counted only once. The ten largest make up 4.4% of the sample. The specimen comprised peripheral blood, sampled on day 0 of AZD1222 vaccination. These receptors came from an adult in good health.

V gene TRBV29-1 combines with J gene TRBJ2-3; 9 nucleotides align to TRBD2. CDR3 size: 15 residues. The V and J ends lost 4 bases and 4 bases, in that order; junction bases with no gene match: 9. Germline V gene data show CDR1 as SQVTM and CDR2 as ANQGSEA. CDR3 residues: CSVGDSREGPDTQYF. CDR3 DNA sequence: TGCAGCGTTGGAGATTCGCGGGAGGGCCCAGATACGCAGTATTTT.

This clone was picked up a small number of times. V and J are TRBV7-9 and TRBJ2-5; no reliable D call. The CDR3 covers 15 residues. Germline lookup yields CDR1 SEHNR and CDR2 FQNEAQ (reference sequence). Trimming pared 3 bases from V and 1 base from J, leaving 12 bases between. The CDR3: CASSLGSFFQETQYF. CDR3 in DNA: TGTGCCAGCAGCTTGGGTTCCTTCTTCCAAGAGACCCAGTACTTC.

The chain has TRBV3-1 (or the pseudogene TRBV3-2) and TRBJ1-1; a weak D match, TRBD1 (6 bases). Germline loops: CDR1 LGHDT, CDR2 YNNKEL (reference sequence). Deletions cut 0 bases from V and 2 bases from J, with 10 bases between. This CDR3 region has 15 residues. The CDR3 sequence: CASSQERQENTEAFF. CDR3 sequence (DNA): TGTGCCAGCAGCCAAGAAAGACAGGAAAACACTGAAGCTTTCTTT.

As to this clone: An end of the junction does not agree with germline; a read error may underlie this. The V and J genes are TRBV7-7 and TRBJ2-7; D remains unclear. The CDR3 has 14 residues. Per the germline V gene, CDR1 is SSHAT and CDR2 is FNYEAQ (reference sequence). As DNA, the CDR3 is TGTGCTAGCAGCTTAGGGCCCGGAGACTACGAGCAGTACTTC. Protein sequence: CASSLGPGDYEQYF.

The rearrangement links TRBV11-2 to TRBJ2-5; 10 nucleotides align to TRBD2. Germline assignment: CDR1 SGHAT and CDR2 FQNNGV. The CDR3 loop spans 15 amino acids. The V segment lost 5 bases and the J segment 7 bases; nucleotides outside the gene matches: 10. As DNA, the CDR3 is TGTGCCAGCAGCCAAGGACTAGCGGCGGGGGGGACCCAGTACTTC. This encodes CASSQGLAAGGTQYF. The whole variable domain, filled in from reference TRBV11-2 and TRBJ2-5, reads EAGVAQSPRYKIIEKRQSVAFWCNPISGHATLYWYQQILGQGPKLLIQFQNNGVVDDSQLPKDRFSAERLKGVDSTLKIQPAKLEDSAVYLCASSQGLAAGGTQYFGPGTRLLVL.

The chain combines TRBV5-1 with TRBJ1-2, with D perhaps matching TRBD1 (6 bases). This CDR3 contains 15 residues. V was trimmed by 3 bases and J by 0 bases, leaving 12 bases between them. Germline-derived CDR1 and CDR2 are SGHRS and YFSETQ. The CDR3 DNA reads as TGCGCCAGCAGCTCGGAGGGGGGTTCTAACTATGGCTACACCTTC. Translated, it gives CASSSEGGSNYGYTF.

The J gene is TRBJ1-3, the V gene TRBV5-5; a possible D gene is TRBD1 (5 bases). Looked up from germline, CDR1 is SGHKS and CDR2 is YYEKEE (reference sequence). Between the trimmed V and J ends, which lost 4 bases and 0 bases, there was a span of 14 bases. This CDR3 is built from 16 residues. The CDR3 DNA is TGTGCCAGCAGCAGACTGGGGGAGAGCTCTGGAAACACCATATATTTT. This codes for CASSRLGESSGNTIYF.

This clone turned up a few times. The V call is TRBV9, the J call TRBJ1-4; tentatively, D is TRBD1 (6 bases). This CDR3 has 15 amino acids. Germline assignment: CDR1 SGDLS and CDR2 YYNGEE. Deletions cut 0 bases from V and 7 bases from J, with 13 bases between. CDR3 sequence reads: CASSVASGEGEKLFF. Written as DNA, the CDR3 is TGTGCCAGCAGCGTAGCTTCAGGGGAGGGTGAAAAACTGTTTTTT.

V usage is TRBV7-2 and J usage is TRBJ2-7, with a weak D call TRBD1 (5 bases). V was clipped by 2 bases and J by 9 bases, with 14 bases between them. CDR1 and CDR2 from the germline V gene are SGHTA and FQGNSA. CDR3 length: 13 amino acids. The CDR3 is CASSLFFRVGQYF. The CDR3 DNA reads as TGTGCCAGCAGCTTATTCTTCAGGGTAGGGCAGTACTTC.

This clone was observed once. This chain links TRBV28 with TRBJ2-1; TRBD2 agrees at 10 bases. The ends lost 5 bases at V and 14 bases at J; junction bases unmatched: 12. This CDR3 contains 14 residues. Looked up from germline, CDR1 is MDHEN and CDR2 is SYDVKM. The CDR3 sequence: CASSPPTSGVGEFF. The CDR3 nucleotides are TGTGCCAGCAGTCCTCCCACTAGCGGGGTCGGCGAGTTCTTC. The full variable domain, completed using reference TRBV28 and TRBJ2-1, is DVKVTQSSRYLVKRTGEKVFLECVQDMDHENMFWYRQDPGLGLRLIYFSYDVKMKEKGDIPEGYSVSREKKERFSLILESASTNQTSMYLCASSPPTSGVGEFFGPGTRLTVL.

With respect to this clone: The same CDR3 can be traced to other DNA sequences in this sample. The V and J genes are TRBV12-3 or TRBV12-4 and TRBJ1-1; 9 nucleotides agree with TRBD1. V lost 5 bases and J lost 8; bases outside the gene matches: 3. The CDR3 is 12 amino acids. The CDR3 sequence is CASSTQGAEAFF. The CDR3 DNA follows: TGTGCCAGCAGTACACAGGGGGCCGAAGCTTTCTTT.

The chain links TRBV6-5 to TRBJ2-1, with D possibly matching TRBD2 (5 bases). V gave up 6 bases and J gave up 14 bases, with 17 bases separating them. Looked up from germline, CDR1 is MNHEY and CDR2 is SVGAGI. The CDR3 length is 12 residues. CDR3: CASREVGRRKFF. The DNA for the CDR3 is TGTGCCAGCAGGGAGGTTGGGCGTCGGAAGTTCTTC.

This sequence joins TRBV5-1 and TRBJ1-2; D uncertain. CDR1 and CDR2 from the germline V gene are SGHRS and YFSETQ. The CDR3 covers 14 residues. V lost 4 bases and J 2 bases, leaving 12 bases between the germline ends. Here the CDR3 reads CASSKRNANYGYTF. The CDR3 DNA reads TGCGCCAGCAGCAAGAGGAACGCGAACTATGGCTACACCTTC. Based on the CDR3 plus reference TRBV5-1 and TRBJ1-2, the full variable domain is KAGVTQTPRYLIKTRGQQVTLSCSPISGHRSVSWYQQTPGQGLQFLFEYFSETQRNKGNFPGRFSGRQFSNSRSEMNVSTLELGDSALYLCASSKRNANYGYTFGSGTRLTVV.

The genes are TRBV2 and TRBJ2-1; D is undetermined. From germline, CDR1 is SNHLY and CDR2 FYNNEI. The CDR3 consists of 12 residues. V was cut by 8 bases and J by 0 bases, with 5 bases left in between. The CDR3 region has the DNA TGTGCCAGCTATAGCTCCTACAATGAGCAGTTCTTC. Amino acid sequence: CASYSSYNEQFF. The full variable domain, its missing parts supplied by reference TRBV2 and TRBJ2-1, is EPEVTQTPSHQVTQMGQEVILRCVPISNHLYFYWYRQILGQKVEFLVSFYNNEISEKSEIFDDQFSVERPDGSNFTLKIRSTKLEDSAMYFCASYSSYNEQFFGPGTRLTVL.

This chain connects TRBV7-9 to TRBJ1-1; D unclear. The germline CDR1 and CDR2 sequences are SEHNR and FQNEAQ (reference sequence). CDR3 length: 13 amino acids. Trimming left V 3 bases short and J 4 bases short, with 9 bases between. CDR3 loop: CASSLSGSTEAFF. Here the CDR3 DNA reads TGTGCCAGCAGCTTGTCGGGGTCCACTGAAGCTTTCTTT.

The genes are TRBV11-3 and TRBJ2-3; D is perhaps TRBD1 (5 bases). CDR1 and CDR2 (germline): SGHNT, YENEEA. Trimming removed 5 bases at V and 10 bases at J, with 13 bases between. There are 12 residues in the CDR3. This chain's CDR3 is CASSRQGVPQYF. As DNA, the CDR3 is TGTGCCAGCAGCCGGCAGGGCGTCCCGCAGTATTTT.

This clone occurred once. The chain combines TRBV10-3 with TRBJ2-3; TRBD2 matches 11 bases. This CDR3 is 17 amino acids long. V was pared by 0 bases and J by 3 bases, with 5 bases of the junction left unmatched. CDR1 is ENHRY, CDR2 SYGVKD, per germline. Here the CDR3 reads CAISESTSGSPTDTQYF. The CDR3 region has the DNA TGTGCCATCAGTGAGTCCACTAGCGGGAGTCCAACAGATACGCAGTATTTT.

CDR3 protein: CASSLDPETNQPQHF. Here the CDR3 DNA reads TGCGCCAGCAGCTTGGACCCGGAAACAAATCAGCCCCAGCATTTT. The chain recombines TRBV5-1 with TRBJ1-5; D unresolved. The CDR3 is made up of 15 amino acids. Germline V CDR1 and CDR2: SGHRS, YFSETQ. Trimming took 0 bases from V and 4 from J, leaving 11 bases between them.

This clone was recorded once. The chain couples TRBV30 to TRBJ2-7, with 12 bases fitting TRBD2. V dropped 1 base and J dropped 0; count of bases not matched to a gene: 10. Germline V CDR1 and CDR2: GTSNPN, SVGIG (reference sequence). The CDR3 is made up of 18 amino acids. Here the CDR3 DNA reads TGTGCCTGGAGTGGCCTCGGACTAGCGGGATCGATCTCCTACGAGCAGTACTTC. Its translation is CAWSGLGLAGSISYEQYF.

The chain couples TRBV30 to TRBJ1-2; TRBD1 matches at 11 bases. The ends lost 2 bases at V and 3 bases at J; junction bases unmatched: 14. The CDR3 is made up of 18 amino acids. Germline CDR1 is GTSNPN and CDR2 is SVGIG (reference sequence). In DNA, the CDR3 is TGTGCCTGGAGTCGGGACCCTTCCGGGACAGGGGGGGACTATGGCTACACCTTC. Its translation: CAWSRDPSGTGGDYGYTF.

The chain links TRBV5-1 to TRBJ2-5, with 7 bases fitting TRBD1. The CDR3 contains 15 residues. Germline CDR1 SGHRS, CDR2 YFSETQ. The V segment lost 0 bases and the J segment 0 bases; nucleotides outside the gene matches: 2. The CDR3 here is CASSLGQGDQETQYF. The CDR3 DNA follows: TGCGCCAGCAGCTTGGGGCAGGGGGACCAAGAGACCCAGTACTTC.

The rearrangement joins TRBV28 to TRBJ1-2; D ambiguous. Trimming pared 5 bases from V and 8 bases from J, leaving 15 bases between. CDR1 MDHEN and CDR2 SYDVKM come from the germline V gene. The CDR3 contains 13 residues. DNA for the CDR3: TGTGCCAGCAGTACTGGACCGACCCGCGGCTACACCTTC. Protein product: CASSTGPTRGYTF.

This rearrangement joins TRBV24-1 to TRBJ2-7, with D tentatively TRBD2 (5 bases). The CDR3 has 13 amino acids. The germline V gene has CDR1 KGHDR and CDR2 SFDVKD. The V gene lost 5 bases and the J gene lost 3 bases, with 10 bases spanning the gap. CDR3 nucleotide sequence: TGTGCCACCAGTGCTAGCTGGGACTACGAGCAGTACTTC. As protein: CATSASWDYEQYF.

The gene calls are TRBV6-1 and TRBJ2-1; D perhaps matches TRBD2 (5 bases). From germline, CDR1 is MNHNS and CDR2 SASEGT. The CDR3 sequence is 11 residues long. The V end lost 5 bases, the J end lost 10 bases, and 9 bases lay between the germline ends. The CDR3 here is CASSPEVEQFF. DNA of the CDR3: TGTGCCAGCAGTCCGGAGGTCGAGCAGTTCTTC.

DNA for the CDR3: TGTGCCAGCACCACAAACAGGGACGGCTACACCTTC. Translated: CASTTNRDGYTF. The V and J genes are TRBV7-9 and TRBJ1-2; D possibly corresponds to TRBD1 (6 bases). This CDR3 is 12 amino acids long. V lost 7 bases and J 8 bases, leaving 14 bases between the germline ends. Germline assignment: CDR1 SEHNR and CDR2 FQNEAQ (reference sequence).